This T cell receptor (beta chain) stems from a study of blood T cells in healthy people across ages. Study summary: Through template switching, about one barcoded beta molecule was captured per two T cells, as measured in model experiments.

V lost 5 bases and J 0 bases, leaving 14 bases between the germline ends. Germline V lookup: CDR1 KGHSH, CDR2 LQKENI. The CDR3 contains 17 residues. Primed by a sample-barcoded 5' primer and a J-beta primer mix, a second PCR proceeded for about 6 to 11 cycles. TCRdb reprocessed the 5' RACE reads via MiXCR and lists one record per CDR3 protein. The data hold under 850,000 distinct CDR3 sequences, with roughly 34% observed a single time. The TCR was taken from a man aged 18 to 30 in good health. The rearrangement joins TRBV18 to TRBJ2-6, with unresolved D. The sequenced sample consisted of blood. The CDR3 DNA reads TGTGCCAGCTCAGCGATTGGTAGCCTCTCTGGGGCCAACGTCCTGACTTTC. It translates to CASSAIGSLSGANVLTF.